The rows below give T cell receptor beta chains drawn from one sample of a study of cytomegalovirus exposure and HLA in healthy donors. TCRdb's copy holds only in-frame clones and misses some; the assay was immunoSEQ multiplex PCR. The sample includes around 150,000 clones, roughly 80% of them seen just once. The sample consisted of PBMCs. Receptor source: a human donor in good health. Each CDR3 is given with its conserved first and last residue. The D gene is left open where the match is weak. Size is omitted from some rows. Given values are once, few, many or a class for expanded clones.

j_gene: TRBJ2-5
d_gene: NA
v_gene: TRBV5-1
abundance: NA
CDR3nt: TGCGCCAGCAGCCCAAATGGAGGATTAGAGGTCGAGACCCAGTACTTC
CDR3aa: CASSPNGGLEVETQYF

j_gene: TRBJ2-7
d_gene: NA
v_gene: TRBV9
abundance: NA
CDR3nt: TGTGCCAGCAGCGTTGATAAGGGAGCCTACGAGCAGTACTTC
CDR3aa: CASSVDKGAYEQYF

j_gene: TRBJ1-2
d_gene: TRBD1
v_gene: TRBV6-5
abundance: NA
CDR3nt: TGTGCCAGCAGTCCCCCCGGGACAGGCGACTATGGCTACACCTTC
CDR3aa: CASSPPGTGDYGYTF

j_gene: TRBJ2-2
d_gene: TRBD1
v_gene: TRBV30
abundance: NA
CDR3nt: TGTGCCTCGACAGGGCGTATGTCCGGGGAGCTGTTTTTT
CDR3aa: CASTGRMSGELFF

j_gene: TRBJ2-1
d_gene: TRBD2
v_gene: TRBV7-2
abundance: NA
CDR3nt: TGTGCCAGCAGCGGAGTGACTAGCGGGAGCGGAAATGAGCAGTTCTTC
CDR3aa: CASSGVTSGSGNEQFF

j_gene: TRBJ2-7
d_gene: NA
v_gene: TRBV18
abundance: NA
CDR3nt: TGTGCCAGCTCACCACCGGGCAGTTACTACGAGCAGTACTTC
CDR3aa: CASSPPGSYYEQYF

j_gene: TRBJ1-6
d_gene: NA
v_gene: TRBV30
abundance: NA
CDR3nt: TGTGCCTGGAGCCTGGCTGGGCTTCGGGGATGGACCTATAATTCACCCCTCCACTTT
CDR3aa: CAWSLAGLRGWTYNSPLHF

j_gene: TRBJ1-2
d_gene: TRBD1
v_gene: TRBV5-1
abundance: once
CDR3nt: TGCGCCAGCAGCTTGGATCCAGGGGGCTATGGCTACACCTTC
CDR3aa: CASSLDPGGYGYTF

j_gene: TRBJ2-1
d_gene: TRBD1
v_gene: TRBV5-1
abundance: NA
CDR3nt: TGCGCCAGCAGCCCGGGAGGGACAGGGGCTTCTAAGCAGTTCTTC
CDR3aa: CASSPGGTGASKQFF

j_gene: TRBJ2-3
d_gene: TRBD1
v_gene: TRBV7-9
abundance: NA
CDR3nt: TGTGCCAGCAGCTGGCCAAGGGACAGGGGGGAAGATACGCAGTATTTT
CDR3aa: CASSWPRDRGEDTQYF

j_gene: TRBJ2-7
d_gene: TRBD1
v_gene: TRBV28
abundance: once
CDR3nt: TGTGCCAGCAGTCCTCGGACAGGGTTGGGCGAGCAGTACTTC
CDR3aa: CASSPRTGLGEQYF

j_gene: TRBJ1-4
d_gene: TRBD1
v_gene: TRBV27
abundance: NA
CDR3nt: TGTGCCAGCAGTCTCCGACAGGGTAGGAAGGAAAAACTGTTTTTT
CDR3aa: CASSLRQGRKEKLFF